These 27 T cell receptor beta chains originate from one sample sequenced in a study of T-cell reconstitution after alpha-beta-depleted transplantation in children. A library of TCRbeta sequences, prepared with unique molecular identifiers, was generated. Using its own MiXCR run on the PCR reads, TCRdb lists one record per CDR3 protein. Of about 600,000 distinct CDR3 sequences in the sample, about 11% were seen once. Source: PBMCs from the stem cell graft donor, taken from the stem cell graft. The receptor set was obtained from a human donor who donated a stem cell graft to a child with acute myeloid leukemia.

This clonotype was detected many times. V and J are TRBV28 and TRBJ1-4; tentatively, D is TRBD1 (5 bases). Germline V gene lookup returns CDR1 MDHEN and CDR2 SYDVKM. The V end lost 1 base, the J end lost 2 bases, and 14 bases lay between the germline ends. This CDR3 contains 17 residues. CDR3 sequence: CASSLSGARGTNEKLFF. In DNA form, the CDR3 reads TGTGCCAGCAGTTTATCTGGGGCCCGGGGCACTAATGAAAAACTGTTTTTT. Filled out from reference TRBV28 and TRBJ1-4, the complete variable domain reads DVKVTQSSRYLVKRTGEKVFLECVQDMDHENMFWYRQDPGLGLRLIYFSYDVKMKEKGDIPEGYSVSREKKERFSLILESASTNQTSMYLCASSLSGARGTNEKLFFGSGTQLSVL.

At least ten counts were recorded for this clonotype. J is TRBJ2-3 and V is TRBV20-1; a possible D gene is TRBD1 (7 bases). Germline values: CDR1 DFQATT, CDR2 SNEGSKA (reference sequence). This CDR3 spans 15 amino acids. Trimming stripped 3 bases from V and 4 bases from J, with 17 bases between. This chain's CDR3 is CSARQGGGRSDTQYF. DNA of the CDR3: TGCAGTGCTAGGCAGGGGGGCGGGCGATCAGATACGCAGTATTTT.

This clonotype was seen a handful of times. V usage is TRBV18 and J usage is TRBJ1-2, with 10 bases that match TRBD1. There are 16 residues in the CDR3. The V gene end was trimmed by 3 bases and the J gene end by 5 bases; junction bases not matched to a gene: 9. Germline-derived CDR1 and CDR2 are KGHSH and LQKENI. Here the CDR3 reads CASSPTDRGLRYGYTF. DNA of the CDR3: TGTGCCAGCTCACCTACTGACAGGGGGCTCCGGTATGGCTACACCTTC.

This clonotype was recorded at least ten times. The CDR3 nucleotides read TGTGCCAGCAGTTCGGGACAGGGGAACACTGAAGCTTTCTTT. It translates to CASSSGQGNTEAFF. V is TRBV12-3 or TRBV12-4 and J is TRBJ1-1, with 9 bases matching TRBD1. CDR3 size: 14 residues. J lost 1 base, V lost 4 bases, and 1 base had no gene match.

This clonotype was recorded a few times. The chain couples TRBV27 to TRBJ1-5; a possible D gene is TRBD1 (6 bases). The CDR3 contains 17 residues. From germline, CDR1 is MNHEY and CDR2 SMNVEV (reference sequence). Trimming removed 5 bases at V and 3 bases at J, with 20 bases between. CDR3 protein: CASSRTVLAGVNQPQHF. In nucleotides, the CDR3 is TGTGCCAGCAGTCGAACCGTCCTGGCAGGGGTCAATCAGCCCCAGCATTTT.

This clonotype was seen more than once but under ten times. The chain combines TRBV27 with TRBJ1-2; D is unresolved. V lost 3 bases, J lost 6 bases, and 8 bases lay in between. The germline CDR1 and CDR2 sequences are MNHEY and SMNVEV (reference sequence). The CDR3 runs 12 residues. The CDR3 region is CASSFSGNGYTF. CDR3 bases: TGTGCCAGCAGTTTTTCGGGGAATGGCTACACCTTC.

This clonotype came up a few times. The V and J genes are TRBV10-3 and TRBJ2-3, with 12 nucleotides matching TRBD2. The CDR3 has 18 amino acids. Germline loops: CDR1 ENHRY, CDR2 SYGVKD. J lost 7 bases, V lost 0 bases, and 11 bases had no gene match. The CDR3 DNA reads as TGTGCCATCAGTGAGTCGGGACTAGCGGGCGCCGGGACGAATACGCAGTATTTT. Its protein product is CAISESGLAGAGTNTQYF.

V usage is TRBV7-2 and J usage is TRBJ2-4; D possibly corresponds to TRBD2 (6 bases). V was pared by 1 base and J by 6 bases, with 7 bases between. The CDR3 extends over 13 amino acids. Looked up from germline, CDR1 is SGHTA and CDR2 is FQGNSA. CDR3 nucleotide sequence: TGTGCCAGCAGCTTAGGCGGGATAAACATTCAGTACTTC. It yields the protein CASSLGGINIQYF.

V usage is TRBV5-1 and J usage is TRBJ2-1, with D unclear. The CDR3 has 14 residues. Trimming shortened V by 1 base and J by 4 bases, and 9 bases separated the two germline ends. Germline assignment: CDR1 SGHRS and CDR2 YFSETQ. The CDR3 DNA sequence: TGCGCCAGCAGCTTGCTTGCCAGGTACAATGAGCAGTTCTTC. It translates to CASSLLARYNEQFF. Complete variable domain (other parts from reference TRBV5-1 and TRBJ2-1): KAGVTQTPRYLIKTRGQQVTLSCSPISGHRSVSWYQQTPGQGLQFLFEYFSETQRNKGNFPGRFSGRQFSNSRSEMNVSTLELGDSALYLCASSLLARYNEQFFGPGTRLTVL.

Ten or more counts support this clonotype. This chain connects TRBV20-1 to TRBJ2-1, with TRBD2 matching 8 bases. Per the germline V gene, CDR1 is DFQATT and CDR2 is SNEGSKA (reference sequence). CDR3 size: 13 residues. V dropped 7 bases and J dropped 2; count of bases not matched to a gene: 4. Here the CDR3 DNA reads TGCAGTGTACTAGCGGATCCCTACAATGAGCAGTTCTTC. It encodes CSVLADPYNEQFF.

This clonotype has a count of ten or more. The V gene is TRBV29-1, the J gene TRBJ2-1; D assignment may be TRBD1 or TRBD2 (5 bases each). Germline CDR1 SQVTM, CDR2 ANQGSEA. This CDR3 is built from 15 residues. With 4 bases removed from V and 1 base from J, the gap between germline ends came to 14 bases. CDR3 residues: CSVGTGTSSYNEQFF. In DNA, the CDR3 is TGCAGCGTTGGCACCGGGACCTCTTCCTACAATGAGCAGTTCTTC.

The chain has TRBV20-1 and TRBJ2-3; TRBD2 is a possible D gene (7 bases). The germline gives CDR1 DFQATT, CDR2 SNEGSKA (reference sequence). This CDR3 has 18 amino acids. V was trimmed by 0 bases and J by 2 bases, leaving 21 bases between them. The CDR3 spells CSARDLGGAGGYTDTQYF. The CDR3, as DNA: TGCAGTGCTAGAGATTTGGGGGGGGCTGGCGGCTACACAGATACGCAGTATTTT.

This clonotype showed up many times. V and J are TRBV5-1 and TRBJ2-7; TRBD2 might be the D (6 bases). The CDR3 extends over 14 amino acids. Germline V gene data show CDR1 as SGHRS and CDR2 as YFSETQ. V lost 4 bases to trimming and J lost 9 bases, with 20 bases between them. The CDR3, as DNA: TGCGCCAGCAGCCGCGGGACTCTATCTATTGTGCAGTACTTC. Its translation is CASSRGTLSIVQYF.

The chain joins TRBV12-3 or TRBV12-4 to TRBJ2-3; TRBD2 is a possible D gene (5 bases). V lost 6 bases to trimming and J lost 0 bases, with 10 bases between them. The CDR3 has 14 amino acids. The CDR3 protein is CASSGLLSTDTQYF. The CDR3 DNA reads as TGTGCCAGCAGCGGACTCCTCAGCACAGATACGCAGTATTTT.

There are a few counts of this clonotype. The chain carries TRBV20-1 and TRBJ2-1, with TRBD2 matching 9 bases. CDR1 is DFQATT, CDR2 SNEGSKA, per germline (reference sequence). This CDR3 is 14 amino acids long. V gave up 3 bases and J gave up 6 bases; unmatched junction bases: 6. The CDR3 protein is CSASKMTSGNEQFF. CDR3 in DNA: TGCAGTGCTAGTAAAATGACTAGCGGCAATGAGCAGTTCTTC.

In its sample, this clonotype was seen many times. The V call is TRBV4-2, the J call TRBJ2-5; no firm D call. The germline CDR1 and CDR2 sequences are LGHNA and YNFKEQ. The CDR3 consists of 13 residues. V was trimmed by 0 bases and J by 11 bases, leaving 13 bases between them. As DNA, the CDR3 is TGTGCCAGCAGCCAAGATATCCCGTCTATGCAGTACTTC. Protein: CASSQDIPSMQYF.

J is TRBJ2-1 and V is TRBV12-3 or TRBV12-4; D gene ambiguous. V was trimmed by 6 bases and J by 10 bases, leaving 10 bases between them. CDR3 length: 11 amino acids. The CDR3 region has the DNA TGTGCCAGCAGACTAATCGGAGAGCAGTTCTTC. Translated: CASRLIGEQFF.

This chain links TRBV24-1 with TRBJ2-1, with unresolved D. Trimming pared 1 base from V and 2 bases from J, leaving 8 bases between. Per the germline V gene, CDR1 is KGHDR and CDR2 is SFDVKD. This CDR3 contains 15 residues. The CDR3 spells CATSDLDLPYNEQFF. In DNA, the CDR3 is TGTGCCACCAGTGATTTAGACCTCCCCTACAATGAGCAGTTCTTC.

The J gene is TRBJ2-2, the V gene TRBV5-1; 8 bases line up with TRBD2. CDR3 size: 16 residues. The germline V gene encodes CDR1 SGHRS and CDR2 YFSETQ. V gave up 4 bases and J gave up 0 bases; unmatched junction bases: 5. CDR3 coding DNA: TGCGCCAGCAGCGTGACTAGCGTGCCGAACACCGGGGAGCTGTTTTTT. This codes for CASSVTSVPNTGELFF.

This clonotype was observed a few times. This sequence joins TRBV29-1 and TRBJ2-5; 8 nucleotides align to TRBD1. The germline gives CDR1 SQVTM, CDR2 ANQGSEA. The ends lost 7 bases at V and 3 bases at J; junction bases unmatched: 1. This CDR3 is built from 11 residues. The CDR3 sequence: CSADREETQYF. CDR3 in DNA: TGCAGCGCGGACAGGGAAGAGACCCAGTACTTC.

This clonotype was seen many times. The V gene is TRBV5-5, the J gene TRBJ2-7, with D perhaps matching TRBD1 (7 bases). Germline lookup yields CDR1 SGHKS and CDR2 YYEKEE (reference sequence). The CDR3 sequence is 15 residues long. V was trimmed by 0 bases and J by 4 bases, leaving 14 bases between them. The CDR3 is CASSLVQGGRYEQYF. In DNA, the CDR3 is TGTGCCAGCAGCTTGGTCCAGGGGGGACGTTACGAGCAGTACTTC.

This chain joins TRBV18 and TRBJ2-7; TRBD2 matches at 10 bases. Trimming removed 6 bases from V and 2 bases from J; junction bases left unmatched: 10. Per the germline V gene, CDR1 is KGHSH and CDR2 is LQKENI. This CDR3 region has 16 residues. The CDR3 DNA reads TGTGCCAGCTCGCAAGGAACTAGCGGGAACACCTACGAGCAGTACTTC. Amino acid sequence: CASSQGTSGNTYEQYF. Full variable domain (missing parts from reference TRBV18 and TRBJ2-7): NAGVMQNPRHLVRRRGQEARLRCSPMKGHSHVYWYRQLPEEGLKFMVYLQKENIIDESGMPKERFSAEFPKEGPSILRIQQVVRGDSAAYFCASSQGTSGNTYEQYFGPGTRLTVT.

This clonotype was observed a few times. The gene calls are TRBV5-1 and TRBJ2-6, with D unclear. The V gene lost 1 base and the J gene lost 0 bases, with 8 bases spanning the gap. There are 16 residues in the CDR3. Germline-derived CDR1 and CDR2 are SGHRS and YFSETQ. This chain's CDR3 is CASSLNQFSGANVLTF. The CDR3 DNA sequence: TGCGCCAGCAGCTTGAATCAGTTCTCTGGGGCCAACGTCCTGACTTTC.

V gene TRBV12-3 or TRBV12-4 combines with J gene TRBJ2-3, with no clear D. The CDR3 sequence is 14 residues long. Trimming cost V 5 bases and J 0 bases, with 9 bases left between them. The CDR3 nucleotides are TGTGCCAGCAGTCGCCCCCCAAGCACAGATACGCAGTATTTT. Residues: CASSRPPSTDTQYF.

This clonotype occurred many times. The chain uses TRBV20-1 and TRBJ2-3, with D perhaps TRBD2 (6 bases). Germline V lookup: CDR1 DFQATT, CDR2 SNEGSKA (reference sequence). Trimming removed 3 bases at V and 5 bases at J, with 9 bases between. This CDR3 contains 12 residues. The chain's CDR3 is CSASPAGDTQYF. The DNA of the CDR3 is TGCAGTGCTAGTCCAGCGGGAGATACGCAGTATTTT.

This clonotype has a handful of counts. The chain combines TRBV5-1 with TRBJ2-1; 9 bases are a match to TRBD1. CDR3 length equals 15 residues. Trimming removed 4 bases from V and 6 bases from J; junction bases left unmatched: 8. CDR1 is SGHRS, CDR2 YFSETQ, per germline. The CDR3 DNA reads as TGCGCCAGCAGCGACCGGGACAGGGTAAGCAATGAGCAGTTCTTC. Its translation is CASSDRDRVSNEQFF.

The chain is built from TRBV4-1 and TRBJ1-2, with unresolved D. The CDR3 sequence is 12 residues long. Trimming removed 6 bases from V and 2 bases from J, with 7 bases in between. Germline V gene data show CDR1 as MGHRA and CDR2 as YSYEKL. CDR3 bases: TGCGCCAGCAGGGGAGGGAACTATGGCTACACCTTC. Its protein is CASRGGNYGYTF.